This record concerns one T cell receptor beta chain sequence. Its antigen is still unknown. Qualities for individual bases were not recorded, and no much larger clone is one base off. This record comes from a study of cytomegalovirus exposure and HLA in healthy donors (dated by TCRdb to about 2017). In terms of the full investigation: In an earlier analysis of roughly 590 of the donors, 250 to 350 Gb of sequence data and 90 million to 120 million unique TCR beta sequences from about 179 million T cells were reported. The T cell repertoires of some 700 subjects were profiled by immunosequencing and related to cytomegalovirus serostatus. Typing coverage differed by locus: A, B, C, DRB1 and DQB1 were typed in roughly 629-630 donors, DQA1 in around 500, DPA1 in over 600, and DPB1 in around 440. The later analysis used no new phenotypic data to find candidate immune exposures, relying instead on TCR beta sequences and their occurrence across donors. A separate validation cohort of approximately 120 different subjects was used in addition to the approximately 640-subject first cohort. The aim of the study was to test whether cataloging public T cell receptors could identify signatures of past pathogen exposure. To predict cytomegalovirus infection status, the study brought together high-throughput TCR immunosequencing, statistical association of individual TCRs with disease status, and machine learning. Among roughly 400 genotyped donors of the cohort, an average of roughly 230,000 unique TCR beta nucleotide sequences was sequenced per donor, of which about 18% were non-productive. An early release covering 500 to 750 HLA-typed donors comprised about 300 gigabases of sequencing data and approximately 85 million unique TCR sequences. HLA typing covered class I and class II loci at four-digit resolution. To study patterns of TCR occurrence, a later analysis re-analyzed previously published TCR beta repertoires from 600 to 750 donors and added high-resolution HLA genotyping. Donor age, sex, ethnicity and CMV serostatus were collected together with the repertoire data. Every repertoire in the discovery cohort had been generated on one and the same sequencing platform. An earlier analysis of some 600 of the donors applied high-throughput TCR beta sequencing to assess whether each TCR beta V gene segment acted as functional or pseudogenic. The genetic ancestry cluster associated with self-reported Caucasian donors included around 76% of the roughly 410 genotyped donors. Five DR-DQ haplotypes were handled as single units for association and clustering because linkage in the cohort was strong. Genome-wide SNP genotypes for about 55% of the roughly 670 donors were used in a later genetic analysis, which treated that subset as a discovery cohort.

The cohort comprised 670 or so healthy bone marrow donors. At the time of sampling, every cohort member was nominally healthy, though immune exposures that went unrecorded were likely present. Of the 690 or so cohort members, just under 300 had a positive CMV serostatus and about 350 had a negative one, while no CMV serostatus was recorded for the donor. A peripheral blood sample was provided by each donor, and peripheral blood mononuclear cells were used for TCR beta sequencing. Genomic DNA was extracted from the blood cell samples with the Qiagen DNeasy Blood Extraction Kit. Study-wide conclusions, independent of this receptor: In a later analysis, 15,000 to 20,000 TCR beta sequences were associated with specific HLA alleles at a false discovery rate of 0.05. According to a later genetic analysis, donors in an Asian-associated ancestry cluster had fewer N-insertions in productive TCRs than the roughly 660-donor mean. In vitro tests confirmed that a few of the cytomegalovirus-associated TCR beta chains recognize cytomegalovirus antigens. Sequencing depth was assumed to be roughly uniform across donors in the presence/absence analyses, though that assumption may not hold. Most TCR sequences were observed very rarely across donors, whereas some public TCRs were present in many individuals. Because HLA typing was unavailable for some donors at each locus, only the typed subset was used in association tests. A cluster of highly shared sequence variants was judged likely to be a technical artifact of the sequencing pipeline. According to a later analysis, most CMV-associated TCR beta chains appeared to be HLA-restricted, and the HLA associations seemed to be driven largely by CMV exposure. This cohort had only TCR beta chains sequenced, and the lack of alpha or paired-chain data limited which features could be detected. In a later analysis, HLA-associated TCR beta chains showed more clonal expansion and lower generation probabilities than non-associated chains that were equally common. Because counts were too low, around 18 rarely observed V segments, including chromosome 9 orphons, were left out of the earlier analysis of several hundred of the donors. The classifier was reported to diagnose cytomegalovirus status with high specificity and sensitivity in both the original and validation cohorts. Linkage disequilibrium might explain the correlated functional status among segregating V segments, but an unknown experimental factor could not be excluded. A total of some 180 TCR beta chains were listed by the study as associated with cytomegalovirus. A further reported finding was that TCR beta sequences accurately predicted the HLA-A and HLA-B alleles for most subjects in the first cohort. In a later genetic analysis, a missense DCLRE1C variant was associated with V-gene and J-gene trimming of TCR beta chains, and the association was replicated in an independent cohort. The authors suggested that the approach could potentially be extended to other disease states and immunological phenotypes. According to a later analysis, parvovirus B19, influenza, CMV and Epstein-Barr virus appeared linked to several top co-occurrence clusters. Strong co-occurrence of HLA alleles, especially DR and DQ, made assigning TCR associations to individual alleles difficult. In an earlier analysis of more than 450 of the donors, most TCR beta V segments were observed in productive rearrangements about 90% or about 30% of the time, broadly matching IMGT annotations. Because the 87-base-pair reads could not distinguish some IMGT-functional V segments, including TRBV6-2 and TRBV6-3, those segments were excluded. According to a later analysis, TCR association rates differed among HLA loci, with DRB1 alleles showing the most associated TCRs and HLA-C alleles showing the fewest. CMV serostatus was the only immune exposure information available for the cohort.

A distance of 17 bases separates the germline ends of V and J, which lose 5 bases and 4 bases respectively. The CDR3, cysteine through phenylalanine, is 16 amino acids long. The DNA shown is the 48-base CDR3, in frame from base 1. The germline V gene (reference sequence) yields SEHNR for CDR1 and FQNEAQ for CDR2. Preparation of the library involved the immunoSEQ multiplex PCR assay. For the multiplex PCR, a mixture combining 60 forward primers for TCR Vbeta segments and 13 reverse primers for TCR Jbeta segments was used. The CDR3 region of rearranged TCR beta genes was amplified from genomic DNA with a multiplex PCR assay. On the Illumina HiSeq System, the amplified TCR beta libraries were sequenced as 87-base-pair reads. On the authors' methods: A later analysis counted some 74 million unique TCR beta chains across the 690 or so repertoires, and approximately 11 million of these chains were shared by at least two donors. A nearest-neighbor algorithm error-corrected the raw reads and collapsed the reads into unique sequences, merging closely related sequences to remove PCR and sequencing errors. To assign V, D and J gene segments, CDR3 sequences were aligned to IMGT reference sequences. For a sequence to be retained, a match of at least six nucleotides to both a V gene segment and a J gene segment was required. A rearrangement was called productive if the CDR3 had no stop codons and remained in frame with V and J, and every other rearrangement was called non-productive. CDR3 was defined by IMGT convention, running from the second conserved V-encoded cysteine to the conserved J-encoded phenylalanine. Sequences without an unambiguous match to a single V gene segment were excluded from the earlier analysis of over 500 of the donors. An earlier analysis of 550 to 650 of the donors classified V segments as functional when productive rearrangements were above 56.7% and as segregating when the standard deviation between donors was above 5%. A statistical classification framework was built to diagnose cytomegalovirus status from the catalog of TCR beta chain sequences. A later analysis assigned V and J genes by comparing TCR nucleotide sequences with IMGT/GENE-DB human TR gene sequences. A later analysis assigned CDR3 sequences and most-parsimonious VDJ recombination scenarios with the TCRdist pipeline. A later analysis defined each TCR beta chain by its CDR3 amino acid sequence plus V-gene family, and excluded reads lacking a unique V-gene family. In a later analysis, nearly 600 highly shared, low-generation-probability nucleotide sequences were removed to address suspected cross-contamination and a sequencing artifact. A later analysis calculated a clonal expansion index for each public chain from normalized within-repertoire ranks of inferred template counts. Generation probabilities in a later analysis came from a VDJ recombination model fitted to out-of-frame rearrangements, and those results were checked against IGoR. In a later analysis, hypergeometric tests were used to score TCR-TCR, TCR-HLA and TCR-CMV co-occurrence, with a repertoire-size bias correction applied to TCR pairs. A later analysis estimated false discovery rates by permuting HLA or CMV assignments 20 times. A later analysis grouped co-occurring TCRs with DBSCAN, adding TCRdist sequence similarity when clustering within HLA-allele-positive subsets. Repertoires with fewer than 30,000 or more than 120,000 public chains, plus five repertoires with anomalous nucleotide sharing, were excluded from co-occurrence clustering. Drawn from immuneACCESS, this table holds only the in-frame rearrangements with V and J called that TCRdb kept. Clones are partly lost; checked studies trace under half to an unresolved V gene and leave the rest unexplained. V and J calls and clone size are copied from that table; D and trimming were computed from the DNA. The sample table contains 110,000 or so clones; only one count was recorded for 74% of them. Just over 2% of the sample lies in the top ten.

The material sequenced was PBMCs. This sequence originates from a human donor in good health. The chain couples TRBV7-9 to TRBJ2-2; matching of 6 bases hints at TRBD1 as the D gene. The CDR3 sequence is CASSPNRDAGTGELFF. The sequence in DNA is TGTGCCAGCAGCCCTAACAGGGATGCGGGCACCGGGGAGCTGTTTTTT.